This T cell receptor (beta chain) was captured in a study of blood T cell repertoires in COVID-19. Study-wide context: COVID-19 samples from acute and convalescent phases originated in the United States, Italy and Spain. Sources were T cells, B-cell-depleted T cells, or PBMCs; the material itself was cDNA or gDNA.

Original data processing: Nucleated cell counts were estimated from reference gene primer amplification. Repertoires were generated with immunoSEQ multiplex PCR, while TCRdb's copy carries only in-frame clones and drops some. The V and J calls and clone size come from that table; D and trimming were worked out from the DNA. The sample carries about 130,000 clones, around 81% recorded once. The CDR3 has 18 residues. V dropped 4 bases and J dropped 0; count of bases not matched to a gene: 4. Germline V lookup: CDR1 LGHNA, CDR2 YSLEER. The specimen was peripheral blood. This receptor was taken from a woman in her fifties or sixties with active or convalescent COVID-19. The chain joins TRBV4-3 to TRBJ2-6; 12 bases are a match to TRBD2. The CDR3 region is CASSRLLAGGSGANVLTF. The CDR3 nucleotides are TGCGCCAGCAGCCGCTTACTAGCGGGGGGCTCTGGGGCCAACGTCCTGACTTTC.